Each of the 3 T cell receptor beta chains below was sequenced from the same sample in a study of cytomegalovirus exposure and HLA in healthy donors. This PCR relied on a set of 60 Vbeta primers and 13 Jbeta primers. Measured with immunoSEQ multiplex PCR; TCRdb has only the in-frame clones, and not every one. Among some 270,000 clones listed, over 90% were seen once. The sample comprised PBMCs. These receptors all stem from a girl aged 2 to 9 in good health and CMV-seronegative.

This clone appeared once. This same CDR3 is encoded by further DNA sequences in the sample. The genes are TRBV2 and TRBJ2-7, with a weak D call TRBD1 (6 bases). Germline V lookup: CDR1 SNHLY, CDR2 FYNNEI. The CDR3 is 11 residues long. V lost 6 bases and J lost 7, with 10 bases in between. CDR3 sequence: CASRLGGEQYF. CDR3 DNA sequence: TGTGCCAGCAGGCTAGGGGGTGAGCAGTACTTC.

This rearrangement joins TRBV19 to TRBJ1-3, with 7 bases fitting TRBD1. This CDR3 contains 14 residues. CDR1 and CDR2 (germline): LNHDA, SQIVND (reference sequence). Trimming cost V 4 bases and J 3 bases; bases outside gene matches: 3. DNA of the CDR3: TGTGCCAGTAGTACCGGGACAGTTGGAAACACCATATATTTT. Translating it yields CASSTGTVGNTIYF.

V usage is TRBV6-1 and J usage is TRBJ1-2; TRBD1 agrees at 10 bases. Trimming cost V 8 bases and J 4 bases; bases outside gene matches: 7. The CDR3 has 14 residues. Germline CDR1 MNHNS, CDR2 SASEGT. This CDR3 is CASSQTGGGYGYTF. The CDR3, as DNA: TGTGCCAGCTCCCAGACAGGGGGCGGCTATGGCTACACCTTC.